Listed below are T cell receptor beta chains from one sample, sequenced in a study of shared clonotypes between healthy human individuals. The method was immunoSEQ multiplex PCR; TCRdb's version includes in-frame clones alone and lacks a portion of them. The sample lists millions of clones; about 92% were seen once. The material sequenced was naive CD4+ T cells sorted from blood. The receptors originated from a man younger than 35 in good health. CDR3s include the opening cysteine and the closing phenylalanine or tryptophan. A D gene is named only where the DNA matches it firmly.

D gene,J gene,V gene,CDR3 protein,CDR3 DNA
TRBD1,TRBJ1-3,TRBV4-1,CASSQPGQGDSGNTIYF,TGCGCCAGCAGCCAACCGGGACAGGGGGACTCTGGAAACACCATATATTTT
NA,TRBJ1-2,TRBV6-5,CASRVRTSGGYTF,TGTGCCAGCAGGGTCCGGACCTCAGGCGGCTACACCTTC
NA,TRBJ1-2,TRBV4-1,CASSQERRAGYTF,TGCGCCAGCAGCCAAGAACGACGAGCAGGCTACACCTTC
NA,TRBJ2-2,TRBV18,CASSPPQGIRNAGELFF,TGTGCCAGCTCACCACCCCAGGGGATAAGGAACGCCGGGGAGCTGTTTTTT
TRBD1,TRBJ1-1,TRBV2,CASLGTGKDEAFF,TGTGCCAGTCTTGGGACAGGGAAGGATGAAGCTTTCTTT
NA,TRBJ1-6,TRBV30,CAWAAGWQANSPLHF,TGTGCCTGGGCCGCTGGGTGGCAAGCTAATTCACCCCTCCACTTT
NA,TRBJ2-7,TRBV6-5,CASSRSGQGYEQYF,TGTGCCAGCAGTCGATCGGGGCAGGGCTACGAGCAGTACTTC
NA,TRBJ2-5,TRBV2,CASRDNVETQYF,TGTGCCAGCCGGGACAACGTAGAGACCCAGTACTTC
TRBD1,TRBJ2-7,TRBV7-2,CASSLMGQGVNEQYF,TGTGCCAGCAGCTTAATGGGACAGGGGGTGAACGAGCAGTACTTC
TRBD1,TRBJ2-7,TRBV6-1,CASSDRWTGFYEQYF,TGTGCCAGCAGCGACCGATGGACAGGGTTTTACGAGCAGTACTTC
NA,TRBJ2-3,TRBV5-1,CASSQQRTSTDTQYF,TGCGCCAGCAGCCAGCAGCGAACTAGCACAGATACGCAGTATTTT